This T cell receptor beta chain came from a study of the immune and genomic landscape of osteosarcoma. Study as a whole: Most patients, 77%, had localized disease at diagnosis. Notes on the study in general: About 5 cases had a single hyperexpanded clone dominating the repertoire, all with fewer than 100 T-cell clonotypes.

Concerning this clone: Its antigen remains unknown.

Clones were sequenced by immunoSEQ multiplex PCR, and TCRdb holds only the in-frame ones, with some missing. Among about 6,200 clones, 68% were seen once, and the ten largest hold 15%. Poor-prognosis osteosarcoma patients supplied post-treatment primary, local recurrence and metastasis tumor specimens. The source is a human donor with osteosarcoma. Sequenced: osteosarcoma tumor tissue from the lung.

CDR3 coding DNA: TGTGCCAGCTCACCACCCTTGGAGCCAGGGTCCTACAATGAGCAGTTCTTC. Protein product: CASSPPLEPGSYNEQFF. The chain has TRBV18 and TRBJ2-1, with a possible D match to TRBD1 (5 bases). V shed 0 bases and J shed 1 base, with 13 bases lying between them. CDR3 length: 17 amino acids. Germline CDR1 KGHSH, CDR2 LQKENI.